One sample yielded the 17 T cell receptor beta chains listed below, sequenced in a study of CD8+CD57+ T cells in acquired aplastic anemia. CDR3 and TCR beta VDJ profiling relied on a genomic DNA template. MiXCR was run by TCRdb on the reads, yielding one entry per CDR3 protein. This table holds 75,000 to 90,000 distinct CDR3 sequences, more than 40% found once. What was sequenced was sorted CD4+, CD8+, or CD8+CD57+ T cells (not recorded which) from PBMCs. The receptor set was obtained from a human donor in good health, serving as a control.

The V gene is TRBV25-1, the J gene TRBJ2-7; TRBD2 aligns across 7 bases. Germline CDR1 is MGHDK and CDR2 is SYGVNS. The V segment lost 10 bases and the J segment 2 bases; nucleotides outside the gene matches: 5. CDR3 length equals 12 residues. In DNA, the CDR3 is TGTGCCACCTTCGGGGGGACCTACGAGCAGTACTTC. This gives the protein CATFGGTYEQYF.

CDR3 DNA sequence: TGCAGCGTTGACCTGGGACAGGGGGCGCGAACTGAAGCTTTCTTT. This codes for CSVDLGQGARTEAFF. V gene TRBV29-1 combines with J gene TRBJ1-1, with 12 bases matching TRBD1. CDR1 and CDR2 from the germline V gene are SQVTM and ANQGSEA. The CDR3 contains 15 residues. After removal of 3 bases from V and 5 bases from J, the junction contained 7 bases not matched to a gene.

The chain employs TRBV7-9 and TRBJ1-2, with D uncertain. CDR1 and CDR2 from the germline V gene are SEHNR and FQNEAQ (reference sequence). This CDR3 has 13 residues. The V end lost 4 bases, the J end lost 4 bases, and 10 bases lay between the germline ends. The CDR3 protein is CASSSLGSYGYTF. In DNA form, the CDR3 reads TGTGCCAGCAGCTCCCTGGGATCCTATGGCTACACCTTC. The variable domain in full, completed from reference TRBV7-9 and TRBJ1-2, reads DTGVSQNPRHKITKRGQNVTFRCDPISEHNRLYWYRQTLGQGPEFLTYFQNEAQLEKSRLLSDRFSAERPKGSFSTLEIQRTEQGDSAMYLCASSSLGSYGYTFGSGTRLTVV.

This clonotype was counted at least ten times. CDR3 region: CATSTSNRGMGGYTF. DNA for the CDR3: TGTGCCACCAGCACCAGCAATCGGGGGATGGGCGGCTACACCTTC. The V and J genes are TRBV15 and TRBJ1-2; perhaps TRBD1 as D (5 bases). Germline values: CDR1 LNHNV, CDR2 YYDKDF (reference sequence). The CDR3 contains 15 residues. The germline V and J ends were trimmed by 4 bases and 8 bases, with 20 bases remaining between them. Supplemented by reference TRBV15 and TRBJ1-2, the full variable domain reads DAMVIQNPRYQVTQFGKPVTLSCSQTLNHNVMYWYQQKSSQAPKLLFHYYDKDFNNEADTPDNFQSRRPNTSFCFLDIRSPGLGDTAMYLCATSTSNRGMGGYTFGSGTRLTVV.

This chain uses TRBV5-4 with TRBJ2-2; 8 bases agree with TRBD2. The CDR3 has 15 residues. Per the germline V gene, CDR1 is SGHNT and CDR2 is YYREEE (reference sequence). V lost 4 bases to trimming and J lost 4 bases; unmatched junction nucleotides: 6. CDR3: CASSLDGGVTGELFF. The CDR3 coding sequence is TGTGCCAGCAGCCTCGACGGGGGGGTCACCGGGGAGCTGTTTTTT.

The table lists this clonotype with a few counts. This CDR3 is CASSPPDGGEAFF. As DNA, the CDR3 is TGTGCCAGTAGTCCCCCGGACGGCGGTGAAGCTTTCTTT. The chain combines TRBV19 with TRBJ1-1, with no clear D. Germline loops: CDR1 LNHDA, CDR2 SQIVND (reference sequence). V was clipped by 5 bases and J by 7 bases, with 14 bases between them. The CDR3 loop spans 13 amino acids.

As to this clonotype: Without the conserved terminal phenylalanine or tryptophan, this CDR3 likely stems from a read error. CDR3 sequence: CASSSGWGVETQYL. As DNA, the CDR3 is TGTGCCAGCAGCTCTGGCTGGGGGGTAGAGACCCAGTACCTC. This chain links TRBV5-4 with TRBJ2-5; the D gene is possibly TRBD2 (6 bases). The CDR3 consists of 14 residues. Germline CDR1 is SGHNT and CDR2 is YYREEE (reference sequence). Trimming left V 3 bases short and J 4 bases short, with 13 bases between.

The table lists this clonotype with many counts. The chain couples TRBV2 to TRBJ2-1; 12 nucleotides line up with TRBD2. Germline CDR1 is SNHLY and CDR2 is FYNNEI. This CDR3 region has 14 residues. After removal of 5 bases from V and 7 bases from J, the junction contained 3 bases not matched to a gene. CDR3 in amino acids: CASSWTSGMNEQFF. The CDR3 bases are TGTGCCAGCAGTTGGACTAGCGGGATGAATGAGCAGTTCTTC.

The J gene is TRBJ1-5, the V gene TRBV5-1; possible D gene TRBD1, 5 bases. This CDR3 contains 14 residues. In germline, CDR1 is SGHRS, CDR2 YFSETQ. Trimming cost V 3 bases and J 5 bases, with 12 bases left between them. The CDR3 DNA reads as TGCGCCAGCAGCTACGGGACGGGAGATCAGCCCCAGCATTTT. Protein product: CASSYGTGDQPQHF.

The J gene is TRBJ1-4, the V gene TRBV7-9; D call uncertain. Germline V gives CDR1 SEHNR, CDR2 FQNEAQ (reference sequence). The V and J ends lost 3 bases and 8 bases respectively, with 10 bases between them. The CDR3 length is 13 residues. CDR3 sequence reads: CASSFQAREKLFF. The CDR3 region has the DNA TGTGCCAGCAGCTTTCAGGCGAGGGAAAAACTGTTTTTT.

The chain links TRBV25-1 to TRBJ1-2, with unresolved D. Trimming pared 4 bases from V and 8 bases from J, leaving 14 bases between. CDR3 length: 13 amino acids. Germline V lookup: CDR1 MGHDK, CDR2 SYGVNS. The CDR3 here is CASSARLTDGYTF. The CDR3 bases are TGTGCCAGCAGTGCACGACTGACGGACGGCTACACCTTC.

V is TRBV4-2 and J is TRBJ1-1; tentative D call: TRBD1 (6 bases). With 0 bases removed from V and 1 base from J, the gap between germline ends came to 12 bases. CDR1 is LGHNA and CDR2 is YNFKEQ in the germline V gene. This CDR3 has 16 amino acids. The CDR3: CASSQDWGAGNTEAFF. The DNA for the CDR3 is TGTGCCAGCAGCCAAGATTGGGGGGCTGGGAACACTGAAGCTTTCTTT.

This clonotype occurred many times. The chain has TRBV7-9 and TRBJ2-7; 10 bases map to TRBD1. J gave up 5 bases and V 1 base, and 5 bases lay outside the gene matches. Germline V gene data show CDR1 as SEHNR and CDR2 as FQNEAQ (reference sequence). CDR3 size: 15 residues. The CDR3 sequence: CASSLGDRGRDEQYF. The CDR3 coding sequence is TGTGCCAGCAGCTTAGGGGACAGGGGTCGCGACGAGCAGTACTTC.

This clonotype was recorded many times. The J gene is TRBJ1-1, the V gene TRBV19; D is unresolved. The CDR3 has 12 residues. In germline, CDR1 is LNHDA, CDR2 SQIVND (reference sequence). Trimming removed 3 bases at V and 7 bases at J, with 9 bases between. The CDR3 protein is CASSMVGLEAFF. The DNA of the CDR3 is TGTGCCAGTAGTATGGTTGGGCTTGAAGCTTTCTTT.

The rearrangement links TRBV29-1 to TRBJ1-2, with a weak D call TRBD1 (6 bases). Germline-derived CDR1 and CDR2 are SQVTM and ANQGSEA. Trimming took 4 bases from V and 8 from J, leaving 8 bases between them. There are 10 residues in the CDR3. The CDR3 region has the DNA TGCAGCGTTGGACAGGAAGGCTACACCTTC. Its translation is CSVGQEGYTF.

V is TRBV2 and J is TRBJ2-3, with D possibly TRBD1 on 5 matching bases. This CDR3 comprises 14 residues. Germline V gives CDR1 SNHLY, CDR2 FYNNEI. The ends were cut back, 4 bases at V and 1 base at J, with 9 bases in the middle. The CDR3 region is CASSAPTGTDTQYF. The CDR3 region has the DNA TGTGCCAGCAGTGCCCCGACAGGCACAGATACGCAGTATTTT.

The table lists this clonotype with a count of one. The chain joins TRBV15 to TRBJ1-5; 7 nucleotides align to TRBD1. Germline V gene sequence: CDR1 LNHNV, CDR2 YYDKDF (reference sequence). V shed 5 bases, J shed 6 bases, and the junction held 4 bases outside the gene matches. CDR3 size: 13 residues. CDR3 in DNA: TGTGCCACCAGCGCCCGACAGGGTCAGCCCCAGCATTTT. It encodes CATSARQGQPQHF.